The present T cell receptor (beta chain) was sequenced within a study of cytomegalovirus exposure and HLA in healthy donors (dated by TCRdb to 2017 to 2019). In the study overall: According to a later analysis, one platform produced both the 110 or so validation repertoires and the 720 or so repertoires of the first cohort. The study was designed to test whether signatures of past pathogen exposure could be identified by cataloging public T cell receptors. Besides the first cohort of around 700 subjects, a separate validation cohort made up of 95 to 150 different subjects was used. The study combined high-throughput TCR immunosequencing, statistical association of individual TCRs with disease status, and machine learning to predict cytomegalovirus infection status. What the work shows at the level of the full study, not this receptor alone: In vitro tests confirmed that a few of the cytomegalovirus-associated TCR beta chains recognize cytomegalovirus antigens. A total of around 150 TCR beta chains were listed by the study as associated with cytomegalovirus. The validation cohort had no HLA typing available for a later analysis, so co-occurrence within that cohort was assessed over all 130 or so repertoires. Across donors, most TCR sequences were observed very rarely, whereas some public TCRs were present in many individuals. In a later analysis, TCRs clustered in the first cohort were found to also tend to co-occur in the 130 or so validation repertoires, with 94% of cluster scores above 0. Cytomegalovirus status was reported to be diagnosed by the classifier with high specificity and sensitivity in both the original and validation cohorts. The authors suggested that the approach could potentially be generalized to other disease states and immunological phenotypes.

From the cysteine through the phenylalanine, the CDR3 covers 15 amino acids. Here the CDR3 DNA is all that survives: 45 bases in frame from base 1. Unmatched junction bases come to 6, with V trimmed by 5 bases and J by 1 base. Via the germline V gene (reference sequence), CDR1 is SGHAT and CDR2 FQDESV. On this clone: It lacks a known antigen. No quality values exist for individual bases; no much larger clone is one base distant.

The library relied on the immunoSEQ multiplex PCR assay. As for how the authors treated the data: A statistical classification framework was built for diagnosing cytomegalovirus status from the catalog of TCR beta chain sequences. Sourced from immuneACCESS, this table was stored by TCRdb with only in-frame sequences that have V and J called. A share of the clones is absent; for the studies checked, an unresolved V gene accounts for under half, and the remainder has no known explanation. The V and J calls and clone size come from that table; D and trimming were worked out from the DNA. This sample is represented by around 300,000 clones; over 75% of them were singletons. Jointly, the top ten make up around 0.9% of the sample. Donors formed part of the validation cohort, which comprised some 120 subjects and was distinct from the first cohort of 666 subjects.

This chain joins TRBV11-1 to TRBJ1-1; TRBD1 matches 8 bases in the middle. The sequence came from a woman in her late teens or twenties in good health and CMV-seronegative. The sequenced material came from PBMCs. The DNA sequence is as follows: TGTGCCAGCAGCCCCGGGACAGGAGGGAACACTGAAGCTTTCTTT. Its translation reads: CASSPGTGGNTEAFF.